Listed here is a single TCR beta chain. Its specificity is unknown. This same CDR3 is encoded by further DNA sequences in the sample. The study ran its PCR with 60 Vbeta and 13 Jbeta primers. Libraries were prepared by immunoSEQ multiplex PCR; TCRdb keeps only in-frame clonotypes and omits some of them. The sample contains about 130,000 clones, over 65% of which appear only once. The record originates from a study of cytomegalovirus exposure and HLA in healthy donors. Whole-study findings and limits: Researchers reported that a few CMV-associated chains were confirmed in vitro as CMV antigen-specific.

This CDR3 is 14 amino acids long. V dropped 5 bases and J dropped 0 bases, with 5 bases sitting between them. CDR1 and CDR2 from the germline V gene are LGHNA and YSLEER. The source is a man aged 50 or older in good health and CMV-seronegative. The sequenced sample was PBMCs. The V call is TRBV4-3, the J call TRBJ2-6; D is undetermined. CDR3 nucleotide sequence: TGCGCCAGCAGCTTGAGCTCTGGGGCCAACGTCCTGACTTTC. Its protein is CASSLSSGANVLTF.